The present entry profiles one T cell receptor (beta chain) with its context. Its antigen is as yet unknown. UMI-labeled 5' RACE yielded the TRB cDNA libraries. One entry per CDR3 protein, without DNA, is what TCRdb gives after re-calling the 5' RACE reads. This sample's table has about 150,000 distinct CDR3 sequences. The sample belongs to a study of CXCR3-negative and CXCR3-positive naive CD8 T cells. Study in general: Cumulative TRB read yield was roughly 150 million, averaging about 1.5 +/- 0.3 million per library. Study-wide points: In CXCR3-positive naive cells, the TRB CDR3s were more hydrophobic than in CXCR3-negative naive cells. CD5 surface expression was similar among naive subsets, and TCR strength was estimated by inference from TRB CDR3 properties.

The CDR3 spans 14 residues. Per the germline V gene, CDR1 is LNHNV and CDR2 is YYDKDF (reference sequence). J is TRBJ1-5 and V is TRBV15; the TCRdb call, TRBD1, lacks DNA for checking. The sequenced sample consisted of naive CXCR3+ CD8+ T cells from blood. Subset meaning: CD45RO-CCR7+CD27+CD95- naive CD8+ T cells expressing CXCR3 (TNR3+). This TCR was sampled from a human donor in good health. Some clones in this sample may be carry-over from other donors' samples. The chain's CDR3 is CATSSGGGSQPQHF.